This entry lists 8 T cell receptor beta chains sequenced from one sample in a study of cytomegalovirus exposure and HLA in healthy donors. Profiling relied on immunoSEQ multiplex PCR, and the TCRdb table lists in-frame clones only, not all of them. This sample has 250,000 to 300,000 clones, with 90% found just once. The specimen sequenced was PBMCs. The receptors derive from a woman aged 18-29 years in good health and CMV-seronegative.

The chain joins TRBV10-2 to TRBJ2-3; maybe TRBD2 (6 bases). Germline loops: CDR1 WSHSY, CDR2 SAAADI. The CDR3 contains 15 residues. Trimming pared 3 bases from V and 1 base from J, leaving 11 bases between. The CDR3 region has the DNA TGCGCCAGCAGTGAAAGACTAGTGCGCACAGATACGCAGTATTTT. Translating gives CASSERLVRTDTQYF.

This chain uses TRBV11-1 with TRBJ2-7; 8 nucleotides match TRBD1. V was clipped by 6 bases and J by 3 bases; unmatched bases: 10. Germline V gene lookup returns CDR1 SGHAT and CDR2 FQDESV (reference sequence). CDR3 length equals 15 residues. CDR3: CASSPRDRRFYEQYF. The CDR3 bases are TGTGCCAGCAGTCCCCGGGACAGGCGATTCTACGAGCAGTACTTC.

This clone appeared once. The chain couples TRBV10-2 to TRBJ1-5; D perhaps matches TRBD1 (5 bases). This CDR3 region has 14 residues. Germline CDR1 WSHSY, CDR2 SAAADI. Trimming cost V 8 bases and J 2 bases, with 13 bases left between them. The chain's CDR3 is CASCQGVGNQPQHF. The CDR3 DNA reads TGCGCCAGCTGCCAGGGCGTCGGCAATCAGCCCCAGCATTTT.

This chain uses TRBV29-1 with TRBJ2-6, with 7 positions matching TRBD1. Looked up from germline, CDR1 is SQVTM and CDR2 is ANQGSEA. Trimming cost V 7 bases and J 0 bases; bases outside gene matches: 9. The CDR3 runs to 16 residues. CDR3 DNA: TGCAGCGCCACCGGGACAGCCCCCTCTGGGGCCAACGTCCTGACTTTC. Encoded protein: CSATGTAPSGANVLTF.

The CDR3 sequence is CASSLSEGAEAFF. CDR3 DNA: TGTGCCAGCAGCTTATCGGAGGGAGCTGAAGCTTTCTTT. The chain combines TRBV7-3 with TRBJ1-1, with D hard to call. Trimming took off 2 bases at V and 6 bases at J, with 10 bases between the two ends. This CDR3 is built from 13 residues. CDR1 is SGHTA and CDR2 is FQGTGA in the germline V gene.

The genes are TRBV10-1 and TRBJ2-7; weak D call: TRBD1 (5 bases). The CDR3 runs to 14 residues. The germline gives CDR1 WNHNN, CDR2 SYGVQD (reference sequence). The ends were cut back, 5 bases at V and 2 bases at J, with 13 bases in the middle. This chain's CDR3 is CASSSGHNPYEQYF. CDR3 DNA: TGCGCCAGCAGTTCCGGACACAATCCCTACGAGCAGTACTTC.

The chain has TRBV6-1 and TRBJ1-5, with a weak D call TRBD1 (5 bases). CDR3 length equals 15 residues. V was trimmed by 3 bases and J by 1 base, leaving 10 bases between them. Germline V gives CDR1 MNHNS, CDR2 SASEGT. The CDR3 here is CASSDLSGSNQPQHF. Written as DNA, the CDR3 is TGTGCCAGCAGTGATTTGTCAGGGAGCAATCAGCCCCAGCATTTT.

The chain employs TRBV27 and TRBJ2-3; 7 nucleotides align to TRBD1. CDR1 and CDR2 from the germline V gene are MNHEY and SMNVEV (reference sequence). Losses at the gene ends were 0 bases for V and 1 base for J; bases not matched to a gene: 4. This CDR3 contains 16 residues. CDR3 in DNA: TGTGCCAGCAGTTTATCGACAGGGACGGGCACAGATACGCAGTATTTT. As protein: CASSLSTGTGTDTQYF.